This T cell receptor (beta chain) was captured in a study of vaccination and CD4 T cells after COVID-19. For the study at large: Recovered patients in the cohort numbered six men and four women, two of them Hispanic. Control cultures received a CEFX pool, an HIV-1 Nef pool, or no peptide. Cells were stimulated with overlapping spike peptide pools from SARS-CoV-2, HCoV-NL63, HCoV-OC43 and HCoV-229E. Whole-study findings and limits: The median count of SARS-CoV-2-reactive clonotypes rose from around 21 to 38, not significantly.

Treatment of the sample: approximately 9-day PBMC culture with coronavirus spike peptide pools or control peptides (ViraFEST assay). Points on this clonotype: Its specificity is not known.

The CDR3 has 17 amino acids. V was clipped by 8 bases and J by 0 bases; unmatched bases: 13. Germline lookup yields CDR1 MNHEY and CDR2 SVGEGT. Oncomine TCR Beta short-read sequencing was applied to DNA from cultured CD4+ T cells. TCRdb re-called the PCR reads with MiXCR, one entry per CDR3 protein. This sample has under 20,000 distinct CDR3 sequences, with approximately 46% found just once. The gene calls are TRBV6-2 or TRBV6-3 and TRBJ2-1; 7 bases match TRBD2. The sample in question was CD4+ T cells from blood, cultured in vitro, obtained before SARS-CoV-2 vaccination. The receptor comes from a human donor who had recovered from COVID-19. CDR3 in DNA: TGTGCCAGCTCTCCCTCTAGCGGATGGAGCTCCTACAATGAGCAGTTCTTC. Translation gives CASSPSSGWSSYNEQFF.